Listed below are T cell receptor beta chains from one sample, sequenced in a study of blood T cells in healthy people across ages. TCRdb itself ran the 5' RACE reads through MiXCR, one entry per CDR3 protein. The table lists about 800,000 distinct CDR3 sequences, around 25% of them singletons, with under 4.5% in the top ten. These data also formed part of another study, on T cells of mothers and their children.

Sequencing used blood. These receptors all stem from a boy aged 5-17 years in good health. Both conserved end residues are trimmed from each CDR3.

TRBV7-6 ASSPWTGGSTGELF
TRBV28 ASSPGSGRSNTGELF
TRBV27 ASRDRGIGGYT
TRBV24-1 ATSDNRDRTDTQY
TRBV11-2 ASTPGQSLYEQY
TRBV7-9 ASIPYEGLVEAF
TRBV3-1 ASSQVRTGTLGAGANVLT
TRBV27 ASRGGVNELGANEKLF
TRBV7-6 ASSLPPGTGVNEQF
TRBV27 ASTASRGYEQY
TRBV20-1 SASWRVASGGEQF
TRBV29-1 SVGSGGETQY
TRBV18 ASSLQGTYNEQF